This T cell receptor (beta chain) appears in the sequencing data of a study of cytomegalovirus exposure and HLA in healthy donors. V was clipped by 1 base and J by 5 bases, with 5 bases between them. The CDR3 runs 12 residues. Looked up from germline, CDR1 is SGHAT and CDR2 is FQNNGV. Amplification used 60 Vbeta primers and 13 Jbeta primers. Assay: immunoSEQ multiplex PCR; the TCRdb copy retains only in-frame clones and omits some. The sample includes around 110,000 clones, roughly 80% of them seen just once. Study-wide results and caveats: Accurate prediction of most subjects' HLA-A and HLA-B alleles from TCR beta sequences was reported.

In this sample, this clone turned up once. What it recognizes is unknown. This sample also contains other DNA sequences that code for the same CDR3. Sequenced sample: PBMCs. The clonotype originates from a man aged 25-40 years in good health and CMV-seropositive. The V call is TRBV11-2, the J call TRBJ2-5; the D is unclear. CDR3 DNA sequence: TGTGCCAGCAGCTTAGTGCGGGAGACCCAGTACTTC. This gives the protein CASSLVRETQYF.